This T cell receptor (beta chain) was captured by sequencing in a study of Ad26.COV2.S vaccination and SARS-CoV-2 variants. For the study at large: Participants got Ad26.COV2.S intramuscularly, once or twice 56 days apart.

Treatment described: about 20 received Ad26.COV2.S at low or high dose, single or two shots; roughly five received placebo; per-sample allocation not given. Samples came from day 63 after the first vaccine or placebo injection. Aged 18-55 years, donor was enrolled in Boston in about 2020. The length of the CDR3 is 14 residues. Germline V lookup: CDR1 MNHEY, CDR2 SVGAGI. With V trimmed by 9 bases and J by 3 bases, 10 bases remained unmatched. Sequenced by immunoSEQ multiplex PCR; TCRdb stores in-frame clones only, minus some. Of roughly 450,000 clones in the sample, roughly 90% are singletons; the top ten hold about 12%.

The clonotype was recovered from a person between 18 and 60 years old who received the Ad26.COV2.S COVID-19 vaccine or a placebo. This chain connects TRBV6-5 to TRBJ2-7; 8 bases match TRBD2. Sequences were derived from peripheral blood, sampled in a trial of Ad26.COV2.S vaccine versus placebo. The CDR3 here is CASHRGTRSYEQYF. For the CDR3, the DNA is TGTGCCAGTCATAGGGGGACTAGAAGCTACGAGCAGTACTTC.